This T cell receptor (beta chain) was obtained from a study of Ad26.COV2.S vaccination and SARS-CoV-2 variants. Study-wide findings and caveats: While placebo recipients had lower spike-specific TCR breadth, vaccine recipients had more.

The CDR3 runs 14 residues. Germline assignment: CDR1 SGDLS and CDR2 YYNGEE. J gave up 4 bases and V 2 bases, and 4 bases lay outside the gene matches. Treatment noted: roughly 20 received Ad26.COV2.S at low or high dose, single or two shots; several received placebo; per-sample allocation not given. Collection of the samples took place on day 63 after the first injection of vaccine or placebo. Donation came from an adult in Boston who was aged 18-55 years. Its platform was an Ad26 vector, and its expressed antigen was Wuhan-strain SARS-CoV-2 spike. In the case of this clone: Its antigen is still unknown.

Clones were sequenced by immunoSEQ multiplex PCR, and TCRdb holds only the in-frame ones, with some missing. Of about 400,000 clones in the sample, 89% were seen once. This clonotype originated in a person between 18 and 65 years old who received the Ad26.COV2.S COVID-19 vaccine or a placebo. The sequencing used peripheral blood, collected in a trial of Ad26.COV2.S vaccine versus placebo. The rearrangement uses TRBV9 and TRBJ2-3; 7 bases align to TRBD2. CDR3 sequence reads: CASSVGGRADTQYF. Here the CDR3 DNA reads TGTGCCAGCAGCGTTGGGGGGAGGGCAGATACGCAGTATTTT.